This T cell receptor (beta chain) was retrieved from a study of cytomegalovirus exposure and HLA in healthy donors. The CDR3 contains 13 residues. V lost 5 bases and J lost 6, with 13 bases in between. Germline assignment: CDR1 SEHNR and CDR2 FQNEAQ (reference sequence). PCR employed 60 Vbeta and 13 Jbeta primers. Profiled with immunoSEQ multiplex PCR; TCRdb holds only in-frame clones, not every one. The data contain under 150,000 clones, roughly 84% of them singletons. Material: PBMCs. The rearrangement uses TRBV7-9 and TRBJ1-2; D call uncertain. This TCR came from a man aged 45-65 years in good health and CMV-seronegative. The CDR3 DNA reads TGTGCCAGCAGCCCGAACGAGGGAAATGGCTACACCTTC. The encoded protein is CASSPNEGNGYTF.